The 4 T cell receptor beta chains presented below share a single source sample, sequenced in a study of breast tumors, draining lymph nodes, adjacent tissues. TCRdb independently ran MiXCR on the multiplex PCR reads; one entry per CDR3 protein. This sample has around 150,000 distinct CDR3 sequences, with 20% to 25% found just once. Breast cancer patients provided tissue from their axillary draining lymph nodes. Sequencing was done on a sample of axillary lymph node tissue. These receptors all stem from a female donor with breast cancer. Some clones in this sample may be carry-over from other donors' samples.

A few counts support this clonotype. J is TRBJ1-5 and V is TRBV6-2 or TRBV6-3; D is perhaps TRBD1 (6 bases). Germline CDR1 MNHEY, CDR2 SVGEGT. The CDR3 loop spans 16 amino acids. Trimming removed 5 bases at V and 1 base at J, with 15 bases between. This chain's CDR3 is CASSGTRTVSNQPQHF. In DNA, the CDR3 is TGTGCCAGCAGTGGAACCCGGACAGTCAGCAATCAGCCCCAGCATTTT.

The sample holds many counts of this clonotype. The genes are TRBV7-6 and TRBJ2-2; tentatively, D is TRBD2 (6 bases). Trimming left V 5 bases short and J 4 bases short, with 17 bases between. Per germline, CDR1 SGHVS and CDR2 FNYEAQ. This CDR3 spans 16 amino acids. CDR3 sequence (DNA): TGTGCCAGCAGCCTAGGGTTCGGGAGTGCCACCGGGGAGCTGTTTTTT. Its protein is CASSLGFGSATGELFF.

This clonotype was observed at least ten times. V and J are TRBV19 and TRBJ2-2; perhaps TRBD1 as D (5 bases). Trimming stripped 1 base from V and 4 bases from J, with 10 bases between. This CDR3 has 15 amino acids. Germline V gene lookup returns CDR1 LNHDA and CDR2 SQIVND (reference sequence). CDR3 bases: TGTGCCAGTAGTATAGGCCCAGGGCTCACCGGGGAGCTGTTTTTT. It specifies CASSIGPGLTGELFF.

This clonotype has a count of ten or more. This chain joins TRBV20-1 and TRBJ2-1, with 9 positions matching TRBD2. This CDR3 has 12 residues. V lost 5 bases and J lost 9; bases outside the gene matches: 5. Germline CDR1 DFQATT, CDR2 SNEGSKA (reference sequence). CDR3 coding DNA: TGCAGTGCTTCTGGGACTAGCATTGAGCAGTTCTTC. Amino acid sequence: CSASGTSIEQFF.